This T cell receptor (beta chain) originates from a study of T cell changes during pregnancy in multiple sclerosis. TCRdb keeps only in-frame clones here, not all; method: immunoSEQ multiplex PCR. The table lists roughly 20,000 clones, about 91% of them singletons. CDR1 and CDR2 from the germline V gene are SGHNT and YENEEA. Trimming removed 4 bases from V and 4 bases from J; junction bases left unmatched: 2. This CDR3 is 15 amino acids long. The gene calls are TRBV11-3 and TRBJ2-1; TRBD2 agrees at 12 bases. This clonotype was sampled from a female donor with multiple sclerosis, enrolled in a pregnancy study. The sample was CD4+ T cells from peripheral blood mononuclear cells, taken in the third trimester of pregnancy. The chain's CDR3 is CASSSSGGVYNEQFF. In DNA, the CDR3 is TGTGCCAGCAGCTCTAGCGGGGGGGTTTACAATGAGCAGTTCTTC. The entire variable domain, with the rest obtained from reference TRBV11-3 and TRBJ2-1, is as follows: EAGVVQSPRYKIIEKKQPVAFWCNPISGHNTLYWYLQNLGQGPELLIRYENEEAVDDSQLPKDRFSAERLKGVDSTLKIQPAELGDSAVYLCASSSSGGVYNEQFFGPGTRLTVL.